The next 21 T cell receptor beta chains were all read from a single sample in a study of cytomegalovirus exposure and HLA in healthy donors. The PCR made use of 60 Vbeta and 13 Jbeta primers. Produced via immunoSEQ multiplex PCR; TCRdb's table is partial and in-frame only. Among some 140,000 clones, 60% to 80% were seen once, and the ten largest hold 2% to 2.5%. The sequenced sample consisted of PBMCs. Source of these receptors: a man in his thirties or forties in good health and CMV-seronegative.

The rearrangement joins TRBV28 to TRBJ2-1, with no clear D. Germline CDR1 MDHEN, CDR2 SYDVKM. This CDR3 spans 11 amino acids. V lost 3 bases and J lost 8, with 5 bases in between. The CDR3 nucleotides are TGTGCCAGCAGTTTTGAGTATGAGCAGTTCTTC. As protein: CASSFEYEQFF.

The chain has TRBV6-1 and TRBJ2-5, with TRBD2 matching 7 bases. The CDR3 sequence is 15 residues long. Germline CDR1 and CDR2: MNHNS and SASEGT. The V segment lost 6 bases and the J segment 6 bases; nucleotides outside the gene matches: 13. CDR3 loop: CASRASSGVRKTQYF. CDR3 nucleotides: TGTGCCAGCAGAGCCTCTAGCGGTGTTAGGAAGACCCAGTACTTC.

The gene calls are TRBV15 and TRBJ2-7; D remains unclear. Germline lookup yields CDR1 LNHNV and CDR2 YYDKDF (reference sequence). This CDR3 region has 17 residues. V lost 1 base, J lost 4 bases, and 20 bases lay in between. As DNA, the CDR3 is TGTGCCACCAGCAGAGGTCATACTCAGACGGAGAGTTACGAGCAGTACTTC. Protein sequence: CATSRGHTQTESYEQYF.

This clone was picked up one time. The chain employs TRBV6-5 and TRBJ1-2, with D tentatively TRBD1 (5 bases). Per the germline V gene, CDR1 is MNHEY and CDR2 is SVGAGI. The CDR3 is 15 amino acids. V was clipped by 3 bases and J by 6 bases, with 17 bases between them. CDR3 loop: CASSYVGAGRDGYTF. CDR3 DNA sequence: TGTGCCAGCAGTTATGTTGGGGCCGGCCGAGATGGCTACACCTTC.

In its sample, this clone was seen once. The chain has TRBV10-2 and TRBJ2-3, with 9 nucleotides matching TRBD2. Germline assignment: CDR1 WSHSY and CDR2 SAAADI. The CDR3 has 14 residues. V lost 4 bases and J lost 4; bases outside the gene matches: 3. This chain's CDR3 is CASSGGGRADTQYF. CDR3 coding DNA: TGCGCCAGCAGTGGGGGCGGGAGGGCAGATACGCAGTATTTT.

On this clone: Mismatch with germline at one junction end may stem from a read error. The V and J genes are TRBV7-7 and TRBJ2-1, with 10 bases aligning to TRBD2. This CDR3 is 20 amino acids long. Per the germline V gene, CDR1 is SSHAT and CDR2 is FNYEAQ (reference sequence). As DNA, the CDR3 is TGTGCTAGCAGCTTAGAACTAGCGGGAACAGCCCCTTCCAATTACAATGAGCAGTTCTTC. Amino acid sequence: CASSLELAGTAPSNYNEQFF.

The chain has TRBV7-6 and TRBJ2-7; no reliable D call. The length of the CDR3 is 16 residues. Trimming removed 1 base at V and 2 bases at J, with 15 bases between. CDR1 is SGHVS, CDR2 FNYEAQ, per germline. The CDR3 region is CASSLGSRNMPYEQYF. The CDR3 nucleotides are TGTGCCAGCAGCTTAGGTTCCCGAAACATGCCCTACGAGCAGTACTTC.

The J gene is TRBJ1-1, the V gene TRBV18; TRBD1 matches at 8 bases. Losses at the gene ends were 3 bases for V and 7 bases for J; bases not matched to a gene: 10. This CDR3 spans 15 amino acids. The V gene's germline CDR1 is KGHSH and CDR2 LQKENI. CDR3 in amino acids: CASSPSGTGYGEAFF. The CDR3 nucleotides are TGTGCCAGCTCACCCTCCGGGACAGGTTACGGTGAAGCTTTCTTT.

This clone came up a few times. The gene calls are TRBV27 and TRBJ2-7; 8 nucleotides agree with TRBD1. The trim removed 7 bases at V and 3 bases at J, leaving 8 bases unmatched. Germline V CDR1 and CDR2: MNHEY, SMNVEV (reference sequence). The CDR3 is 14 amino acids. The CDR3 spells CASTPGGSHYEQYF. The CDR3, as DNA: TGTGCCAGCACTCCAGGGGGCAGTCACTACGAGCAGTACTTC.

The V gene is TRBV5-6, the J gene TRBJ2-7, with 7 bases identical to TRBD2. This CDR3 has 16 amino acids. Germline assignment: CDR1 SGHDT and CDR2 YYEEEE. V shed 1 base and J 3 bases; nucleotides not matched to a gene: 10. The CDR3 bases are TGTGCCAGCAGCTTGTTTGGCGGGACTACCGGCTACGAGCAGTACTTC. As protein: CASSLFGGTTGYEQYF.

This sequence joins TRBV19 and TRBJ2-5, with D possibly being TRBD1 (6 bases). The CDR3 length is 13 residues. V dropped 8 bases and J dropped 5 bases, with 15 bases sitting between them. Germline assignment: CDR1 LNHDA and CDR2 SQIVND (reference sequence). CDR3 sequence reads: CASRRSRGETQYF. In DNA, the CDR3 is TGTGCCAGTCGGAGGAGCAGGGGCGAGACCCAGTACTTC.

The chain has TRBV19 and TRBJ2-7, with 8 bases identical to TRBD1. In germline, CDR1 is LNHDA, CDR2 SQIVND (reference sequence). CDR3 length equals 15 residues. J was trimmed by 1 base and V by 4 bases; bases with no gene match: 6. CDR3: CASSTRQGRSYEQYF. The CDR3, as DNA: TGTGCCAGTAGTACAAGACAGGGGAGGTCCTACGAGCAGTACTTC.

This clone was detected a few times. The V and J genes are TRBV6-6 and TRBJ1-4, with 11 nucleotides matching TRBD1. The V and J ends lost 4 bases and 5 bases, in that order; junction bases with no gene match: 3. CDR1 is MNHNY and CDR2 is SVGAGI in the germline V gene (reference sequence). The CDR3 has 15 residues. The CDR3 DNA sequence: TGTGCCAGCAGTTTGGGGACAGGGGGAAATGAAAAACTGTTTTTT. Translating it yields CASSLGTGGNEKLFF.

This chain joins TRBV7-2 and TRBJ2-7, with D tentatively TRBD1 (6 bases). The V gene lost 4 bases and the J gene lost 0 bases, with 10 bases spanning the gap. There are 14 residues in the CDR3. Germline V gene lookup returns CDR1 SGHTA and CDR2 FQGNSA. The chain's CDR3 is CASSYGQPSYEQYF. CDR3 coding DNA: TGTGCCAGCAGCTACGGACAGCCCTCCTACGAGCAGTACTTC.

The chain couples TRBV18 to TRBJ1-2, with 10 bases that match TRBD1. The germline V gene has CDR1 KGHSH and CDR2 LQKENI. With 3 bases clipped from V and 6 bases from J, the junction kept 4 bases outside the gene matches. The CDR3 runs 14 residues. The CDR3 nucleotides read TGTGCCAGCTCACCCCAAGGACAGGGGGATGGCTACACCTTC. Translated, it gives CASSPQGQGDGYTF.

Concerning this clone itself: The junction departs from the called germline gene at one end, perhaps through a read error. CDR3 sequence reads: CASRSTSGNTGELFF. CDR3 nucleotide sequence: TGTGCCAGCAGGTCGACTAGCGGTAACACCGGGGAGCTATTTTTT. V and J are TRBV28 and TRBJ2-2; 9 bases fit TRBD2. This CDR3 has 15 amino acids. Germline V gene sequence: CDR1 MDHEN, CDR2 SYDVKM.

The genes are TRBV9 and TRBJ2-7; 7 bases are a match to TRBD2. The length of the CDR3 is 15 residues. Germline CDR1 is SGDLS and CDR2 is YYNGEE. V shed 0 bases, J shed 4 bases, and the junction held 7 bases outside the gene matches. The CDR3 nucleotides read TGTGCCAGCAGCGTAGAAGGGACTACCCTGTACGAGCAGTACTTC. Translated, it gives CASSVEGTTLYEQYF.

The rearrangement joins TRBV7-6 to TRBJ2-5; 12 bases line up with TRBD2. V gave up 3 bases and J gave up 5 bases; unmatched junction bases: 10. The CDR3 is made up of 17 amino acids. Germline loops: CDR1 SGHVS, CDR2 FNYEAQ. CDR3 bases: TGTGCCAGCAGCTTGGGATCCGGGACTAGCGGGTGGGAGACCCAGTACTTC. Encoded protein: CASSLGSGTSGWETQYF. Full variable domain (rest looked up from reference TRBV7-6 and TRBJ2-5): GAGVSQSPRYKVTKRGQDVALRCDPISGHVSLYWYRQALGQGPEFLTYFNYEAQQDKSGLPNDRFSAERPEGSISTLTIQRTEQRDSAMYRCASSLGSGTSGWETQYFGPGTRLLVL.

The CDR3 loop reads CASTQVRGTKNIQYF. The DNA for the CDR3 is TGTGCCAGCACCCAAGTCAGGGGGACCAAAAACATTCAGTACTTC. The chain carries TRBV7-2 and TRBJ2-4, with 7 bases fitting TRBD1. CDR1 and CDR2 from the germline V gene are SGHTA and FQGNSA. The CDR3 consists of 15 residues. The J segment lost 2 bases and the V segment lost 7 bases, leaving 8 bases of the junction unmatched.

V gene TRBV9 combines with J gene TRBJ2-7; TRBD2 aligns across 8 bases. Trimming removed 4 bases from V and 7 bases from J; junction bases left unmatched: 19. The CDR3 is 17 residues long. CDR1 is SGDLS and CDR2 is YYNGEE in the germline V gene. The CDR3 region is CASSRAAGVVDAFEQYF. The CDR3 bases are TGTGCCAGCAGCCGGGCAGCGGGAGTTGTAGATGCGTTTGAGCAGTACTTC.

The gene calls are TRBV5-1 and TRBJ1-1; D is perhaps TRBD1 (6 bases). This CDR3 contains 12 residues. CDR1 and CDR2 from the germline V gene are SGHRS and YFSETQ. With 4 bases removed from V and 5 bases from J, the gap between germline ends came to 9 bases. CDR3: CASSIQGTEAFF. The CDR3 DNA reads as TGCGCCAGCAGCATACAGGGAACTGAAGCTTTCTTT.